Described below is a single T cell receptor (beta chain) sequence and its context. The sample originates from a study of blood T cell repertoires in COVID-19. Study in general: The origin of the acute and convalescent COVID-19 samples was the United States, Italy and Spain. The cDNA or gDNA used as material had been derived from T cells, B-cell-depleted T cells, or PBMCs.

Per the study methods: Cell counts per sample came from amplifying reference gene primers. The table came from immunoSEQ multiplex PCR; TCRdb's copy has only in-frame clones and leaves some out. V, J and clone size derive from that table, while D and trimming were established from the DNA sequence. The table lists around 170,000 clones, around 75% of them singletons, with over 11% in the top ten. The CDR3 contains 16 residues. V lost 2 bases and J lost 2, with 15 bases in between. CDR1 is LGHDT and CDR2 is YNNKEL in the germline V gene (reference sequence). V usage is TRBV3-1 (or the pseudogene TRBV3-2) and J usage is TRBJ1-1; D remains ambiguous. This receptor was taken from a woman over 75 with acute or convalescent COVID-19. Sequencing was carried out using peripheral blood. The CDR3 reads CASSQIPGRTNTEAFF. CDR3 coding DNA: TGTGCCAGCAGCCAAATCCCCGGACGGACTAACACTGAAGCTTTCTTT.